These 6 T cell receptor beta chains were sequenced from one sample in a study of T cells in localized non-small cell lung cancer. Sequencing used immunoSEQ multiplex PCR; TCRdb keeps in-frame clones, though not all of them. The table shows 40,000 to 55,000 clones, with around three quarters occurring only once. The material sequenced was PBMCs, taken before any cancer treatment. These TCRs come from a woman aged 35-70 years with stage II lung adenocarcinoma.

The gene calls are TRBV6-6 and TRBJ1-6; D unclear. Per the germline V gene, CDR1 is MNHNY and CDR2 is SVGAGI (reference sequence). With 4 bases removed from V and 9 bases from J, the gap between germline ends came to 16 bases. This CDR3 has 15 residues. The CDR3 DNA is TGTGCCAGCAGTTTAGACATACTAACGAGTTCACCCCTCCACTTT. Amino acids: CASSLDILTSSPLHF.

The genes are TRBV29-1 and TRBJ2-5; TRBD1 or TRBD2 may be the D gene (6 bases each). V lost 4 bases and J 3 bases, leaving 12 bases between the germline ends. CDR3 length: 13 amino acids. The V gene's germline CDR1 is SQVTM and CDR2 ANQGSEA. CDR3 amino acids: CSVGGAGKETQYF. The CDR3 coding sequence is TGCAGCGTTGGGGGGGCAGGGAAAGAGACCCAGTACTTC.

The chain carries TRBV29-1 and TRBJ1-2; D unclear. V was pared by 3 bases and J by 8 bases, with 22 bases between. CDR1 and CDR2 (germline): SQVTM, ANQGSEA. This CDR3 comprises 15 residues. DNA of the CDR3: TGCAGCGTTGAGGGCCGAAACCCCATCAAGGGCGGCTACACCTTC. Its protein is CSVEGRNPIKGGYTF.

Many counts were recorded for this clone. DNA for the CDR3: TGTGCCAGCAGCTGGCAGGGATACACTGAAGCTTTCTTT. This translates into CASSWQGYTEAFF. The gene calls are TRBV7-2 and TRBJ1-1, with D tentatively TRBD1 (5 bases). With 4 bases removed from V and 3 bases from J, the gap between germline ends came to 9 bases. Germline V gene sequence: CDR1 SGHTA, CDR2 FQGNSA. CDR3 size: 13 residues.

The V call is TRBV28, the J call TRBJ2-7, with 10 bases matching TRBD1. This CDR3 spans 15 amino acids. Germline-derived CDR1 and CDR2 are MDHEN and SYDVKM. V was pared by 6 bases and J by 3 bases, with 8 bases of the junction left unmatched. CDR3 nucleotide sequence: TGTGCCAGCAGCAGCCGGGACAGGGGCTTCTACGAGCAGTACTTC. This codes for CASSSRDRGFYEQYF.

This rearrangement joins TRBV5-1 to TRBJ1-4; no reliable D call. Germline values: CDR1 SGHRS, CDR2 YFSETQ. V was pared by 4 bases and J by 6 bases, with 19 bases between. CDR3 length equals 16 residues. The CDR3 nucleotides read TGCGCCAGCAGCCGCACGGCTACCCGAGGAGATGAAAAACTGTTTTTT. Protein product: CASSRTATRGDEKLFF. Filled out from reference TRBV5-1 and TRBJ1-4, the complete variable domain reads KAGVTQTPRYLIKTRGQQVTLSCSPISGHRSVSWYQQTPGQGLQFLFEYFSETQRNKGNFPGRFSGRQFSNSRSEMNVSTLELGDSALYLCASSRTATRGDEKLFFGSGTQLSVL.